The 2 T cell receptor beta chains below were found in one sample sequenced in a study of T-cell reconstitution after alpha-beta-depleted transplantation in children. Library preparation (for TCRbeta) was performed with unique molecular identifiers. TCRdb redid the calling of the PCR reads with MiXCR, one entry per CDR3 protein. This table holds about 980,000 distinct CDR3 sequences, about 29% found once. Sample: PBMCs, mostly from graft donor cells, taken 360 days after TCRalphabeta/CD19-depleted stem cell transplant. These receptors originate from a boy younger than two who had a stem cell transplant for SCID, so the T cells may come from the graft donor.

The rearrangement links TRBV12-3 or TRBV12-4 to TRBJ1-2; D is possibly TRBD1 (6 bases). Deletions cut 5 bases from V and 6 bases from J, with 22 bases between. The CDR3 loop spans 16 amino acids. The CDR3 reads CASSISRDIPRDGYTF. CDR3 nucleotide sequence: TGTGCCAGCAGTATAAGCCGGGACATCCCTCGGGATGGCTACACCTTC.

The table lists this clonotype with a few counts. The V gene is TRBV12-3 or TRBV12-4, the J gene TRBJ1-5; 7 nucleotides agree with TRBD1. Trimming removed 6 bases from V and 4 bases from J; junction bases left unmatched: 9. This CDR3 region has 15 residues. CDR3 sequence (DNA): TGTGCCAGCAGACACACAGGGGCCTCAAATCAGCCCCAGCATTTT. Protein: CASRHTGASNQPQHF.